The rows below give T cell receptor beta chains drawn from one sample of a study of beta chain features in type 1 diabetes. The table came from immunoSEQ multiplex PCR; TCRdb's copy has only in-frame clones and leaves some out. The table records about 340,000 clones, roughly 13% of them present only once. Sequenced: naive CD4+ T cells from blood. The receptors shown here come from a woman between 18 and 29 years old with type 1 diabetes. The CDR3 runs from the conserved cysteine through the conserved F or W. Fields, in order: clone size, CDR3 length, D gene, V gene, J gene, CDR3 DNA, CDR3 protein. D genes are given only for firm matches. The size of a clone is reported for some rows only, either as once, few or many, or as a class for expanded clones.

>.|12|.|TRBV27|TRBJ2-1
TGTGCCAGCAGTTTACAGGGCGGTGAGCAGTTCTTC
CASSLQGGEQFF
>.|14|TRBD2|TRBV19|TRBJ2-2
TGTGCCAGTAATCACCTAGCGGGAGCCGGGGAGCTGTTTTTT
CASNHLAGAGELFF
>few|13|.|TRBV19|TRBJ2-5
TGTGCCAGTAGTCTCCCAGGGTCTGAGACCCAGTACTTC
CASSLPGSETQYF
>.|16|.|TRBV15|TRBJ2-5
TGTGCCACCAGCAGAGTAATCGCAGGGCTCCAAGAGACCCAGTACTTC
CATSRVIAGLQETQYF
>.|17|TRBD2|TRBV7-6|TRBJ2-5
TGTGCCAGCAGCTCCGGACTAGCGGGAGGCTACCAAGAGACCCAGTACTTC
CASSSGLAGGYQETQYF
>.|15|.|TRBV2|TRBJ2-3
TGTGCCAGCAGGGGCGGGAAAAGCCCCACAGATACGCAGTATTTT
CASRGGKSPTDTQYF
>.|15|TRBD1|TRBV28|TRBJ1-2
TGTGCCAGCAGCACCCAGGGGGCACCTAACTATGGCTACACCTTC
CASSTQGAPNYGYTF
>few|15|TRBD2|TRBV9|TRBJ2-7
TGTGCCAGCAGCGTAGGGGGCGGGAGCATGTACGAGCAGTACTTC
CASSVGGGSMYEQYF
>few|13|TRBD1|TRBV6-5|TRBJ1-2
TGTGCCAGCAGTTACGACAGGGACTATGGCTACACCTTC
CASSYDRDYGYTF
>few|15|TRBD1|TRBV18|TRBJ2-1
TGTGCCAGCTCGGACCAAGGACAGGGCCAGAGTGAGCAGTTCTTC
CASSDQGQGQSEQFF
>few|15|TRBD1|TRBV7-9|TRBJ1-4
TGTGCCAGCAGCCTAACCGGGACAGAGGTTGAAAAACTGTTTTTT
CASSLTGTEVEKLFF
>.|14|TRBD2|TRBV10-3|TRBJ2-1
TGTGCCATCAGTGAGACTAGCGGGAGTGGTGAGCAGTTCTTC
CAISETSGSGEQFF
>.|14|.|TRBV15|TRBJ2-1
TGTGCCACCAGCAGAGATTTTAGCTCGAATGAGCAGTTCTTC
CATSRDFSSNEQFF
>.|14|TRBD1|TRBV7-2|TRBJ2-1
TGTGCCAGCAGTCTCGGGACAGGGCGGAATGAGCAGTTCTTC
CASSLGTGRNEQFF